This entry features one T cell receptor beta chain sequence. Its antigen is not known. The data were obtained in a study of cytomegalovirus exposure and HLA in healthy donors. Looking at the study overall: Assignment to the Caucasian-associated ancestry cluster applied to less than 85% of the 350 to 500 genotyped donors.

Study-level points and caveats: In vitro confirmation showed a few CMV-associated chains to be CMV antigen specific. Sequencing artifact likely explains a cluster of highly shared sequence variants.

CDR1 and CDR2 from the germline V gene are SEHNR and FQNEAQ (reference sequence). The CDR3 sequence is 18 residues long. Unmatched junction bases numbered 14, after V lost 5 bases and J lost 2 bases. The PCR made use of 60 Vbeta and 13 Jbeta primers. Some clones are missing from TCRdb's copy, which holds only in-frame ones; the method was immunoSEQ multiplex PCR. Of roughly 130,000 clones in the sample, around 82% are singletons; the top ten hold around 11%. The chain carries TRBV7-9 and TRBJ1-5; 8 bases match TRBD1. The origin of this receptor is a male donor in good health and CMV-seropositive. Sequences were obtained from PBMCs. Here the CDR3 reads CASSVGTGTGVGNQPQHF. CDR3 bases: TGTGCCAGCAGCGTAGGGACAGGTACTGGGGTAGGCAATCAGCCCCAGCATTTT.